These T cell receptor beta chains were read from a single sample in a study of cytomegalovirus exposure and HLA in healthy donors. The repertoire was sequenced with immunoSEQ multiplex PCR; TCRdb's copy has only in-frame clones and lacks some. The sample shows about 250,000 clones, about 90% of them seen only once. Sequencing input: PBMCs. These receptors all stem from a man aged 18 to 30 in good health and CMV-seropositive. The CDR3 runs from the conserved cysteine through the conserved F or W. The order of the fields is clone size, V gene, D gene, J gene, CDR3 DNA, CDR3 protein. The D gene is left open where the match is weak. Size values are once, few and many counts, or a class for expanded clones, and some rows have none.

>NA|TRBV4-1|NA|TRBJ1-5
TGCGCCAGCAGCCAAGATGTCAGGGGCGCAACTTATCAGCCCCAGCATTTT
CASSQDVRGATYQPQHF
>NA|TRBV4-1|NA|TRBJ1-5
TGCGCCAGCAGCCAAGCCCTAACTCGACAGAGGCATCAGCCCCAGCATTTT
CASSQALTRQRHQPQHF
>NA|TRBV5-1|NA|TRBJ1-3
TGCGCCAGCACCCCTGGGCTGACCTCTGGAAACACCATATATTTT
CASTPGLTSGNTIYF
>NA|TRBV2|NA|TRBJ2-1
TGTGCCACGACGACAGATCGGTACAATGAGCAGTTCTTC
CATTTDRYNEQFF
>NA|TRBV11-2|TRBD2|TRBJ2-7
TGTGCCAGCAGCTCCGGGACTAGCGGGACCCAGAGCTCCTACGAGCAGTACTTC
CASSSGTSGTQSSYEQYF
>NA|TRBV6-6|TRBD2|TRBJ2-5
TGTGCCAGCAGTTACGTGGCTAGCGGGAGCGAGACCCAGTACTTC
CASSYVASGSETQYF
>NA|TRBV10-3|NA|TRBJ1-2
TGTGCCATCAGTGAGAGAAGGCGAGGCTACACCTTC
CAISERRRGYTF
>few|TRBV5-8|TRBD1|TRBJ1-2
TGTGCCAGCAGCATAAGGACAGGGGGTTACGGCTACACCTTC
CASSIRTGGYGYTF
>NA|TRBV15|TRBD1|TRBJ1-2
TGTGCCACCAGCGGAGGACGGACAGGGGGCGCACCTGGCTACACCTTC
CATSGGRTGGAPGYTF
>NA|TRBV10-3|NA|TRBJ2-5
TGTGCCATCGGTACTAGGTCCGAGACCCAGTACTTC
CAIGTRSETQYF
>NA|TRBV28|NA|TRBJ1-5
TGTGCCAGCACCTTTGGGGGACAGCCCCAGCATTTT
CASTFGGQPQHF
>NA|TRBV5-1|TRBD1|TRBJ2-7
TGCGCCAGCAGCTTGGGGACAGGGACCTTCCGAAACGAGCAGTACTTC
CASSLGTGTFRNEQYF
>NA|TRBV25-1|TRBD1|TRBJ2-1
TGTGCCATCGGGACAGGAACGTACAATGAGCAGTTCTTC
CAIGTGTYNEQFF
>NA|TRBV27|NA|TRBJ1-1
TGTGCCAGCAGTGTCGGGACACTAAGACAAATAGAGAACACTGAAGCTTTCTTT
CASSVGTLRQIENTEAFF
>NA|TRBV19|TRBD1|TRBJ2-7
TGTGCCAGTAGTATGTCCGGGACAGGGGGCTACGAGCAGTACTTC
CASSMSGTGGYEQYF
>NA|TRBV2|NA|TRBJ2-5
TGTGCCAGCAGTGAACAGGTTAGGTTGGAGACCCAGTACTTC
CASSEQVRLETQYF
>once|TRBV2|NA|TRBJ2-7
TGTGCCAGCACCCGACGTTCGGGCGAGCAGTACTTC
CASTRRSGEQYF
>NA|TRBV19|NA|TRBJ1-5
TGTGCCAGTTCGTATTCTTATCAGCCCCAGCATTTT
CASSYSYQPQHF
>NA|TRBV7-9|NA|TRBJ1-1
TGTGCCAGCAGCCCCCCCGGCAGGGAGGCAAGTGAAGCTTTCTTT
CASSPPGREASEAFF
>NA|TRBV2|NA|TRBJ2-3
TGTGCCAGCAGTGAAATGGTAGGCCAGGATACGCAGTATTTT
CASSEMVGQDTQYF
>NA|TRBV5-1|TRBD2|TRBJ2-1
TGCGCCAGCAGCCTGGCGGGCGGGAGGAGTAATGAGCAGTTCTTC
CASSLAGGRSNEQFF
>NA|TRBV28|NA|TRBJ1-2
TGTGCCAGCAGTTTCGGGTTCTCGCTTGGCTACACCTTC
CASSFGFSLGYTF
>NA|TRBV7-2|NA|TRBJ1-2
TGTGCCAGCAGCTTTTCAACAGGGCTTTATGGCTACACCTTC
CASSFSTGLYGYTF
>NA|TRBV28|NA|TRBJ1-2
TGTGCCAGCACCAAGAGGGGGATCGGCGGCTACACCTTC
CASTKRGIGGYTF
>NA|TRBV6-5|NA|TRBJ2-3
TGTGCCAGCAGAACCCAGGGGAGAGATACGCAGTATTTT
CASRTQGRDTQYF
>NA|TRBV28|NA|TRBJ1-5
TGTGCCAGCAGTTCCCGGGGGTTCGGGTCGACTCAGCCCCAGCATTTT
CASSSRGFGSTQPQHF
>NA|TRBV7-2|TRBD1|TRBJ1-5
TGTGCCAGCAGCTTAACAGGGGGCTCACGGCAGCCCCAGCATTTT
CASSLTGGSRQPQHF
>NA|TRBV30|NA|TRBJ1-2
TGTGCCTGGAGTGTGCAGCTTAACTATGGCTACACCTTC
CAWSVQLNYGYTF
>few|TRBV29-1|TRBD1|TRBJ1-1
TGCAGCGTGGACAGGGGGCAGGGGACTGAAGCTTTCTTT
CSVDRGQGTEAFF
>few|TRBV5-1|NA|TRBJ1-1
TGCGCCAGCAGCTTGGATACGGTGAACACTGAAGCTTTCTTT
CASSLDTVNTEAFF
>once|TRBV5-1|NA|TRBJ1-2
TGCGCCAGCAGCTTGGACGGGGACTATGGCTACACCTTC
CASSLDGDYGYTF
>NA|TRBV5-1|NA|TRBJ1-4
TGCGCCAGCAGCCCTGCCACAGGGATCTCCTGGGGGAAACTGTTTTTT
CASSPATGISWGKLFF
>NA|TRBV28|NA|TRBJ1-2
TGTGCCAGCGCGGCAGGACCTAGTGGGGGGTCTGGCTACACCTTC
CASAAGPSGGSGYTF
>NA|TRBV20-1|NA|TRBJ2-1
TGCAGTGCAATCAACAATGAGCAGTTCTTC
CSAINNEQFF
>NA|TRBV30|NA|TRBJ2-3
TGTGCCTGGAGTGTCCAGACTCGCACAGATACGCAGTATTTT
CAWSVQTRTDTQYF
>NA|TRBV10-3|NA|TRBJ1-1
TGTGCCATCAGAGCTAAGGGGCCCGTCACTGAAGCTTTCTTT
CAIRAKGPVTEAFF
>NA|TRBV28|TRBD1|TRBJ2-7
TGTGCCAGCACCACGACGGGACAGGGGGCGGGGGAGCAGTACTTC
CASTTTGQGAGEQYF
>NA|TRBV27|NA|TRBJ1-1
TGTGCCAGCAGTTTAAACCGGGACACTGTAGCTTTCTTT
CASSLNRDTVAFF
>NA|TRBV9|NA|TRBJ2-3
TGTGCCAGCAGCGTCTCCGGGACGACAGATACGCAGTATTTT
CASSVSGTTDTQYF
>NA|TRBV5-1|TRBD1|TRBJ1-1
TGCGCCAGCAGCTGGGACAGGGGGGTTGGCACTGAAGCTTTCTTT
CASSWDRGVGTEAFF
>NA|TRBV7-2|NA|TRBJ2-1
TGTGCCAGCAGCGTGGACTTCAATGAGCAGTTCTTC
CASSVDFNEQFF
>NA|TRBV27|NA|TRBJ1-1
TGTGCCAGCAGTTCGAACACTGAAGCTTTCTTT
CASSSNTEAFF
>NA|TRBV29-1|TRBD2|TRBJ2-3
TGCAGCGTTGAACTCCTTCCGACTAGCGGAGCCCCGGATACGCAGTATTTT
CSVELLPTSGAPDTQYF
>NA|TRBV5-4|TRBD1|TRBJ1-2
TGTGCCAGCAGCTCCTACACAGGGGACTATGGCTACACCTTC
CASSSYTGDYGYTF
>NA|TRBV6-1|NA|TRBJ2-1
TGTGCCAGCAATGGTGGGGTCTACAATGAGCAGTTCTTC
CASNGGVYNEQFF
>NA|TRBV25-1|TRBD2|TRBJ2-3
TGTGCCAGCAGTGAACTACCCGGGAGGGCAGATACGCAGTATTTT
CASSELPGRADTQYF
>NA|TRBV28|TRBD1|TRBJ1-1
TGTGCCAGCAGTCCTTGGACAGGGAACACTGAAGCTTTCTTT
CASSPWTGNTEAFF
>few|TRBV18|NA|TRBJ2-7
TGTGCCAGCTCACCGGCGAAGGGTTACGAGCAGTACTTC
CASSPAKGYEQYF
>NA|TRBV7-8|NA|TRBJ1-1
TGTGCCAGCAGCGGCCGGGGCCCCTGGGACACTGAAGCTTTCTTT
CASSGRGPWDTEAFF
>NA|TRBV7-9|NA|TRBJ2-3
TGTGCCAGCAGCTCCCGGGTCTCGCGGACCGACTCTAGCACAGATACGCAGTATTTT
CASSSRVSRTDSSTDTQYF
>NA|TRBV6-5|TRBD2|TRBJ2-7
TGTGCCAGCAGACCGGGAGGCCTGAGCTCCTACGAGCAGTACTTC
CASRPGGLSSYEQYF
>NA|TRBV10-3|TRBD1|TRBJ2-7
TGTGCCATCATGGGGGACAGACAACGGGGCGAGCAGTACTTC
CAIMGDRQRGEQYF
>NA|TRBV6-4|NA|TRBJ1-1
TGTGCCAGCAGGCAACAGGGTGGTGGGACTGAAGCTTTCTTT
CASRQQGGGTEAFF